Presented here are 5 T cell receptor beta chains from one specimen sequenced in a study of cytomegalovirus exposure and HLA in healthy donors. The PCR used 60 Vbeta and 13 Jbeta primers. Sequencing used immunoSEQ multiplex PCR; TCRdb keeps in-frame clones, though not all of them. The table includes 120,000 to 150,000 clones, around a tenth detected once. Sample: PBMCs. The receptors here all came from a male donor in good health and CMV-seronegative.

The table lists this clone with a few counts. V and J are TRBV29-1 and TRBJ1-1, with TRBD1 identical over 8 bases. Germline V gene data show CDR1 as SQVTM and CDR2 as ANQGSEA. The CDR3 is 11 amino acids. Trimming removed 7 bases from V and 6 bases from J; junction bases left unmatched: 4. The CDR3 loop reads CSGQGAAEAFF. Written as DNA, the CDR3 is TGCAGCGGTCAGGGGGCGGCTGAAGCTTTCTTT.

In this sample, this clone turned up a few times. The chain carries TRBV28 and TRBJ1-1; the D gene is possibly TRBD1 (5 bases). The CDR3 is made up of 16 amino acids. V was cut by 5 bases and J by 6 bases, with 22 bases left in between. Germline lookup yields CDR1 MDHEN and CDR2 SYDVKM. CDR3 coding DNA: TGTGCCAGCAGTCTACTATCCGGGGGTTCTATAGCTGAAGCTTTCTTT. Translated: CASSLLSGGSIAEAFF. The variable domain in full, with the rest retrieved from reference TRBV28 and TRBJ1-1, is DVKVTQSSRYLVKRTGEKVFLECVQDMDHENMFWYRQDPGLGLRLIYFSYDVKMKEKGDIPEGYSVSREKKERFSLILESASTNQTSMYLCASSLLSGGSIAEAFFGQGTRLTVV.

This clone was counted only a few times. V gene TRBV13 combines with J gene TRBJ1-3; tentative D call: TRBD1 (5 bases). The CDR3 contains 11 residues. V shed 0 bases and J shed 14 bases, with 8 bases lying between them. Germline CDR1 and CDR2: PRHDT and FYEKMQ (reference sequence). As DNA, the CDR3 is TGTGCCAGCAGCTTAGGGCAGGGCTTATATTTT. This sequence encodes CASSLGQGLYF. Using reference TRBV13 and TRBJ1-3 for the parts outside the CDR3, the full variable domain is AAGVIQSPRHLIKEKRETATLKCYPIPRHDTVYWYQQGPGQDPQFLISFYEKMQSDKGSIPDRFSAQQFSDYHSELNMSSLELGDSALYFCASSLGQGLYFGEGSWLTVV.

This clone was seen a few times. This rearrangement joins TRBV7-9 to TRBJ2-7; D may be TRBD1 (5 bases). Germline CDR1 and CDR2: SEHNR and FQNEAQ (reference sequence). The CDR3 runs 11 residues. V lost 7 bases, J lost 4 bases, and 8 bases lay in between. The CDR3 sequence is CASTQGYEQYF. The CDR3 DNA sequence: TGTGCCAGCACCCAGGGATACGAGCAGTACTTC.

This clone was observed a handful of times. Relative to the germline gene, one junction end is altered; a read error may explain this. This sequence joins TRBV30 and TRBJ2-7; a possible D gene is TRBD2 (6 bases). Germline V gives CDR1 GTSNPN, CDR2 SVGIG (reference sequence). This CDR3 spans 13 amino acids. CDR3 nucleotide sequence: TGTGCCTGGAGTGAGGCTCTTGGAGGGGCAACTTCCTTC. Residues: CAWSEALGGATSF.